These 5 T cell receptor beta chains were sequenced from one sample in a study of PD-1 blockade in classical Hodgkin lymphoma. Time point indicated: cycle 4 day 1 (C4D1), after 5 to 7 weeks of nivolumab. No patient escaped relapse after autologous stem cell transplantation, and brentuximab vedotin exposure varied. Using immunoSEQ multiplex PCR, the repertoire was profiled, and TCRdb retains in-frame clones only, with some absent. The sample carries 100,000 or so clones, approximately 90% recorded once. Specimen: peripheral blood mononuclear cells (PBMCs), collected before the fourth cycle of nivolumab. The receptors stem from a human donor with classical Hodgkin lymphoma.

The chain is built from TRBV6-5 and TRBJ1-2, with 7 bases lining up with TRBD1. The junction had 10 bases not matched to a gene; V was cut back by 7 bases and J by 8 bases. Germline V gene lookup returns CDR1 MNHEY and CDR2 SVGAGI. CDR3 size: 13 residues. In nucleotides, the CDR3 is TGTGCCAGCACCTACAGGGGCCGCGGGGGCTACACCTTC. Amino acids: CASTYRGRGGYTF.

The chain joins TRBV7-2 to TRBJ2-3, with TRBD1 matching over 7 bases. Germline V gives CDR1 SGHTA, CDR2 FQGNSA. There are 15 residues in the CDR3. J was trimmed by 0 bases and V by 5 bases; bases with no gene match: 5. CDR3 DNA: TGTGCCAGCAGCAAAGACAGGGCGAGCACAGATACGCAGTATTTT. As protein: CASSKDRASTDTQYF.

The chain links TRBV30 to TRBJ2-4; 10 nucleotides match TRBD1. The trim removed 2 bases at V and 15 bases at J, leaving 10 bases unmatched. The CDR3 runs 13 residues. Germline V gene data show CDR1 as GTSNPN and CDR2 as SVGIG (reference sequence). CDR3 in DNA: TGTGCCTGGAGTCAACATGGACAGGGGGATTTGTACTTC. Translated: CAWSQHGQGDLYF.

A single count supports this clone. The rearrangement uses TRBV6-5 and TRBJ2-1, with D possibly TRBD1 on 5 matching bases. Germline lookup yields CDR1 MNHEY and CDR2 SVGAGI. The CDR3 loop spans 13 amino acids. V shed 2 bases and J shed 7 bases, with 9 bases lying between them. CDR3 loop: CASSYPTVNEQFF. In DNA form, the CDR3 reads TGTGCCAGCAGTTACCCGACAGTTAATGAGCAGTTCTTC.

This clone was observed once. This chain links TRBV13 with TRBJ1-2, with 9 bases lining up with TRBD1. The CDR3 has 16 residues. Trimming removed 5 bases from V and 6 bases from J; junction bases left unmatched: 13. Germline V gives CDR1 PRHDT, CDR2 FYEKMQ (reference sequence). The CDR3 loop reads CASSPRTGATSDGYTF. DNA for the CDR3: TGTGCCAGCAGCCCTCGGACAGGGGCGACCTCAGATGGCTACACCTTC.